A selection of T cell receptor beta chains follows, all from one sample in a study of OX40 agonist ivuxolimab in advanced cancers. The method was immunoSEQ multiplex PCR; TCRdb's version includes in-frame clones alone and lacks a portion of them. The table lists about 70,000 clones, 86% of them singletons. Sequencing used CD4+ or CD8+ T cells sorted from blood, obtained in a trial of the OX40 agonist ivuxolimab. The receptors come from an adult with an advanced solid tumor such as melanoma, head and neck, liver or kidney cancer. Both conserved end residues are part of each CDR3. The D gene is left open where the match is weak. Expanded clones get a size class; other rows say once, few or many, or leave the size out.

j_gene | v_gene | abundance | d_gene | CDR3aa | CDR3nt
TRBJ2-7 | TRBV5-6 | - | - | CASSLLVTSSYEQYF | TGTGCCAGCAGCTTGCTCGTGACTAGCTCCTACGAGCAGTACTTC
TRBJ1-3 | TRBV7-8 | - | - | CASSLPNRGNTIYF | TGTGCCAGCAGCTTACCAAACAGGGGAAACACCATATATTTT
TRBJ2-1 | TRBV11-3 | few | - | CASSLASRDNEQFF | TGTGCCAGCAGCTTAGCATCCCGGGACAATGAGCAGTTCTTC
TRBJ1-2 | TRBV7-3 | - | TRBD1 | CASSPLPGQGSGGYTF | TGTGCCAGCAGCCCCCTCCCGGGACAGGGTTCGGGGGGCTACACCTTC
TRBJ1-5 | TRBV28 | - | TRBD1 | CASLLGGTVDQPQHF | TGTGCCAGCTTATTGGGGGGGACAGTCGATCAGCCCCAGCATTTT
TRBJ1-1 | TRBV19 | - | - | CASSIGQALFTEAFF | TGTGCCAGTAGTATAGGCCAGGCTCTGTTCACTGAAGCTTTCTTT
TRBJ1-5 | TRBV27 | - | - | CASSFVGGGQPQHF | TGTGCCAGCAGTTTTGTGGGGGGGGGTCAGCCCCAGCATTTT
TRBJ1-1 | TRBV5-1 | - | - | CASSAFTGGDTEAFF | TGCGCCAGCAGCGCCTTTACGGGTGGAGACACTGAAGCTTTCTTT
TRBJ2-5 | TRBV10-3 | - | TRBD2 | CAISDRGGRETQYF | TGTGCCATCAGTGATCGGGGGGGGCGAGAGACCCAGTACTTC
TRBJ1-2 | TRBV7-3 | few | TRBD1 | CASSFGQGEGYTF | TGTGCCAGCAGCTTTGGACAGGGGGAGGGCTACACCTTC
TRBJ2-1 | TRBV7-6 | - | - | CASSPVGLGHSYNEQFF | TGTGCCAGCAGCCCGGTGGGTTTAGGTCACTCCTACAATGAGCAGTTCTTC
TRBJ2-7 | TRBV10-1 | - | TRBD1 | CATPGQKSYEQYF | TGCGCCACCCCGGGACAGAAGTCCTACGAGCAGTACTTC
TRBJ2-3 | TRBV5-5 | - | - | CASSFRTSSTDTQYF | TGTGCCAGCAGCTTTAGAACCTCTAGCACAGATACGCAGTATTTT
TRBJ2-5 | TRBV5-1 | - | TRBD2 | CASSSPRGGETQYF | TGCGCCAGCAGCTCTCCCCGGGGGGGAGAGACCCAGTACTTC
TRBJ2-1 | TRBV27 | - | TRBD2 | CASTPGLASYNEQFF | TGTGCCAGCACCCCGGGACTAGCATCCTACAATGAGCAGTTCTTC
TRBJ2-1 | TRBV11-2 | - | - | CASSPGGSSYNEQFF | TGTGCCAGCAGCCCAGGCGGTAGCTCCTACAATGAGCAGTTCTTC
TRBJ2-2 | TRBV5-1 | once | - | CASSGQSSTGELFF | TGCGCCAGCAGCGGGCAGTCCTCCACCGGGGAGCTGTTTTTT
TRBJ2-1 | TRBV7-2 | - | TRBD2 | CASSSPLAGGHNEQFF | TGTGCCAGCAGCTCCCCCCTAGCGGGGGGACACAATGAGCAGTTCTTC
TRBJ1-2 | TRBV19 | few | - | CASSIAGHALNYGYTF | TGTGCCAGTAGTATAGCCGGACATGCCCTGAACTATGGCTACACCTTC
TRBJ2-2 | TRBV2 | - | - | CASSPFLWVSTGELFF | TGTGCCAGCAGTCCCTTTCTGTGGGTTTCTACCGGGGAGCTGTTTTTT
TRBJ2-5 | TRBV5-6 | - | - | CASSLMGETQYF | TGTGCCAGCAGCTTGATGGGGGAGACCCAGTACTTC
TRBJ2-7 | TRBV11-2 | - | TRBD2 | CASSETSSGNREQYF | TGTGCCAGCAGCGAAACTTCTAGCGGGAACAGAGAGCAGTACTTC
TRBJ1-1 | TRBV29-1 | - | - | CSVEVVQGIDAFF | TGCAGCGTTGAAGTCGTACAGGGAATTGACGCTTTCTTT
TRBJ1-1 | TRBV5-5 | - | - | CASSLEWGTEAFF | TGTGCCAGCAGCTTGGAGTGGGGTACTGAAGCTTTCTTT
TRBJ2-5 | TRBV4-2 | - | TRBD2 | CASSQPSGGAGETQYF | TGTGCCAGCAGCCAACCCTCCGGGGGGGCTGGGGAGACCCAGTACTTC
TRBJ1-4 | TRBV16 | - | - | CASSQFSSNEKLFF | TGTGCCAGCAGCCAATTTTCCAGTAATGAAAAACTGTTTTTT
TRBJ2-2 | TRBV19 | once | - | CATKRIITGELFF | TGTGCCACGAAACGTATTATCACCGGGGAGCTGTTTTTT
TRBJ2-3 | TRBV2 | - | - | CASRDGGLDTQYF | TGTGCCAGTCGGGACGGTGGGTTAGATACGCAGTATTTT
TRBJ1-4 | TRBV29-1 | - | - | CSVAGVGEKLFF | TGCAGCGTTGCCGGGGTGGGGGAAAAACTGTTTTTT